Listed below are T cell receptor beta chains from one sample, sequenced in a study of cytomegalovirus exposure and HLA in healthy donors. The assay was immunoSEQ multiplex PCR, and TCRdb's table has in-frame clones only and misses some. The sample records 150,000 to 160,000 clones, 65% to 90% being singletons. The sample was PBMCs. These receptors all stem from a man between 18 and 35 years old in good health and CMV-seropositive. Both conserved end residues are part of each CDR3. The D gene is left open where the match is weak. Clone size, where shown, is once, few, many, or a class for clones that have expanded.

abundance: once; v_gene: TRBV27; j_gene: TRBJ2-1; d_gene: TRBD2; CDR3aa: CASSFGGGRGEQFF; CDR3nt: TGTGCCAGCAGTTTTGGCGGGGGGAGAGGGGAGCAGTTCTTC
abundance: NA; v_gene: TRBV9; j_gene: TRBJ1-1; d_gene: NA; CDR3aa: CASSAPISGVMNTEAFF; CDR3nt: TGTGCCAGCAGCGCCCCGATTTCGGGGGTAATGAACACTGAAGCTTTCTTT
abundance: NA; v_gene: TRBV5-8; j_gene: TRBJ1-2; d_gene: TRBD1; CDR3aa: CASSPRQGYGYTF; CDR3nt: TGTGCCAGCAGCCCGCGACAGGGCTATGGCTACACCTTC
abundance: NA; v_gene: TRBV4-2; j_gene: TRBJ2-3; d_gene: TRBD2; CDR3aa: CASSRGLAGNTDTQYF; CDR3nt: TGTGCCAGCAGCCGCGGACTAGCGGGGAACACAGATACGCAGTATTTT
abundance: NA; v_gene: TRBV19; j_gene: TRBJ1-5; d_gene: TRBD1; CDR3aa: CASSVRPGQGIFSNQPQHF; CDR3nt: TGTGCCAGTAGTGTCCGTCCGGGACAGGGAATCTTTAGCAATCAGCCCCAGCATTTT
abundance: NA; v_gene: TRBV11-2; j_gene: TRBJ2-3; d_gene: NA; CDR3aa: CASSARTRADTQYF; CDR3nt: TGTGCCAGCAGCGCACGTACTAGAGCAGATACGCAGTATTTT
abundance: once; v_gene: TRBV7-2; j_gene: TRBJ1-2; d_gene: TRBD1; CDR3aa: CASSLVGQGVKGGYTF; CDR3nt: TGTGCCAGCAGCTTAGTGGGACAGGGGGTTAAGGGTGGCTACACCTTC
abundance: NA; v_gene: TRBV7-9; j_gene: TRBJ2-1; d_gene: NA; CDR3aa: CASSLGGPYNEQFF; CDR3nt: TGTGCCAGCAGCTTAGGGGGCCCTTACAATGAGCAGTTCTTC
abundance: NA; v_gene: TRBV5-1; j_gene: TRBJ2-5; d_gene: TRBD1; CDR3aa: CASSQTTGGETQYF; CDR3nt: TGCGCCAGCAGCCAGACGACAGGGGGAGAGACCCAGTACTTC
abundance: NA; v_gene: TRBV7-2; j_gene: TRBJ1-2; d_gene: TRBD1; CDR3aa: CASSSQTGVNYGYTF; CDR3nt: TGTGCCAGCAGCTCACAGACAGGGGTCAACTATGGCTACACCTTC
abundance: NA; v_gene: TRBV6-5; j_gene: TRBJ1-6; d_gene: NA; CDR3aa: CASSYKTPPSSSPLHF; CDR3nt: TGTGCCAGCAGTTACAAGACACCCCCCTCGAGTTCACCCCTCCACTTT
abundance: NA; v_gene: TRBV4-2; j_gene: TRBJ2-7; d_gene: TRBD2; CDR3aa: CASSQVRMREGLSYEQYF; CDR3nt: TGTGCCAGCAGCCAAGTCCGAATGAGGGAGGGACTCTCTTACGAGCAGTACTTC
abundance: NA; v_gene: TRBV27; j_gene: TRBJ1-6; d_gene: TRBD1; CDR3aa: CASSFRADRGNSPLHF; CDR3nt: TGTGCCAGCAGTTTTCGGGCTGACAGGGGTAATTCACCCCTCCACTTT
abundance: NA; v_gene: TRBV4-1; j_gene: TRBJ1-2; d_gene: NA; CDR3aa: CASSQDQGNYGYTF; CDR3nt: TGCGCCAGCAGCCAAGATCAGGGAAACTATGGCTACACCTTC
abundance: few; v_gene: TRBV2; j_gene: TRBJ2-4; d_gene: NA; CDR3aa: CASSDEAGSTDIQYF; CDR3nt: TGTGCCAGCAGTGACGAGGCAGGGTCGACAGACATTCAGTACTTC
abundance: NA; v_gene: TRBV6-5; j_gene: TRBJ1-6; d_gene: TRBD1; CDR3aa: CASRAGTGGSPLHF; CDR3nt: TGTGCCAGCAGGGCCGGGACAGGGGGTTCACCCCTCCACTTT
abundance: NA; v_gene: TRBV7-6; j_gene: TRBJ2-1; d_gene: TRBD2; CDR3aa: CASTRAGVGGEQFF; CDR3nt: TGTGCCAGCACCCGAGCGGGAGTTGGAGGTGAGCAGTTCTTC
abundance: few; v_gene: TRBV18; j_gene: TRBJ1-5; d_gene: NA; CDR3aa: CASSRQDNQPQHF; CDR3nt: TGTGCCAGCTCACGACAGGACAATCAGCCCCAGCATTTT
abundance: NA; v_gene: TRBV19; j_gene: TRBJ2-7; d_gene: NA; CDR3aa: CASVEAGSDEQYF; CDR3nt: TGTGCCAGTGTAGAGGCCGGTTCTGACGAGCAGTACTTC
abundance: NA; v_gene: TRBV5-4; j_gene: TRBJ2-2; d_gene: TRBD2; CDR3aa: CASSTGTSVGELFF; CDR3nt: TGTGCCAGCAGCACCGGGACTAGCGTCGGGGAGCTGTTTTTT
abundance: few; v_gene: TRBV20-1; j_gene: TRBJ1-1; d_gene: NA; CDR3aa: CSAGTGVEAFF; CDR3nt: TGCAGTGCTGGGACGGGGGTCGAAGCTTTCTTT
abundance: NA; v_gene: TRBV7-2; j_gene: TRBJ2-7; d_gene: TRBD1; CDR3aa: CASSPGLGGQGSYEQYF; CDR3nt: TGTGCCAGCAGCCCTGGATTAGGAGGACAGGGCTCCTACGAGCAGTACTTC
abundance: NA; v_gene: TRBV5-1; j_gene: TRBJ2-1; d_gene: NA; CDR3aa: CASSPRGSGVEQFF; CDR3nt: TGCGCCAGCAGCCCCCGGGGTAGCGGCGTTGAGCAGTTCTTC
abundance: NA; v_gene: TRBV6-5; j_gene: TRBJ2-1; d_gene: TRBD2; CDR3aa: CASRTSGRGNNEQFF; CDR3nt: TGTGCCAGCAGAACTAGCGGGAGGGGAAACAATGAGCAGTTCTTC
abundance: NA; v_gene: TRBV7-2; j_gene: TRBJ1-2; d_gene: NA; CDR3aa: CASSPGHYYGYTF; CDR3nt: TGTGCCAGCAGCCCCGGACACTACTATGGCTACACCTTC
abundance: NA; v_gene: TRBV6-5; j_gene: TRBJ1-1; d_gene: NA; CDR3aa: CASNRGSMNTEAFF; CDR3nt: TGTGCCAGCAATAGGGGGTCCATGAACACTGAAGCTTTCTTT
abundance: NA; v_gene: TRBV5-1; j_gene: TRBJ2-3; d_gene: TRBD1; CDR3aa: CASSPGLGGYTQYF; CDR3nt: TGCGCCAGCAGCCCCGGGCTAGGGGGCTATACGCAGTATTTT
abundance: NA; v_gene: TRBV19; j_gene: TRBJ2-7; d_gene: NA; CDR3aa: CASSIEIRGGSYEQYF; CDR3nt: TGTGCCAGTAGTATAGAGATAAGGGGCGGCTCCTACGAGCAGTACTTC
abundance: NA; v_gene: TRBV7-9; j_gene: TRBJ2-3; d_gene: NA; CDR3aa: CASSLAGGPADTQYF; CDR3nt: TGTGCCAGCAGCTTAGCGGGGGGGCCTGCGGATACGCAGTATTTT
abundance: NA; v_gene: TRBV11-3; j_gene: TRBJ2-7; d_gene: NA; CDR3aa: CASSLAVSYEQYF; CDR3nt: TGTGCCAGCAGCTTGGCGGTCTCCTACGAGCAGTACTTC